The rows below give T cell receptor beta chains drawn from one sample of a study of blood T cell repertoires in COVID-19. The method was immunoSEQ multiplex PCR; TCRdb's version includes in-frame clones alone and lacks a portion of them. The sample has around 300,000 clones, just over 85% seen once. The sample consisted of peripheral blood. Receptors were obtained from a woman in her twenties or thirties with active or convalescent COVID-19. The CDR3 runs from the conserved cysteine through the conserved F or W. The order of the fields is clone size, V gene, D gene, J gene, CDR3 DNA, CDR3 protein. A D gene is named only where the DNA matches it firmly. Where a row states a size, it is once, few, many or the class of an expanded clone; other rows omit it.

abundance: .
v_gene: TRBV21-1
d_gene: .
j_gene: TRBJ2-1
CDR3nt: TGTGCCAGCAGCAAGGGTGCGGAGGTTCGGGGAACAGGGGGCGAGAGCGATGAGCAGTTCTTC
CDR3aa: CASSKGAEVRGTGGESDEQFF

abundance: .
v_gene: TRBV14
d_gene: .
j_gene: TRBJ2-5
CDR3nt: TGTGCCAGCAGCCAAACGAGGGGAGGAGAGACCCAGTACTTC
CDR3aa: CASSQTRGGETQYF

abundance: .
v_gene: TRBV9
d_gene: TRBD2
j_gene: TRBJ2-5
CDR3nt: TGTGCCAGCAGCGTAGGGGGGACTAGGCAAGAGACCCAGTACTTC
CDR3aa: CASSVGGTRQETQYF

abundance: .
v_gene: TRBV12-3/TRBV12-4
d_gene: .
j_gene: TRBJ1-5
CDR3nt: TGTGCCAGTCAACAGGAAGACAATCAGCCCCAGCATTTT
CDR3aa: CASQQEDNQPQHF

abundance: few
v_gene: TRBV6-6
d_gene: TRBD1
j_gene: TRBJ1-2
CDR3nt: TGTGCCAGCAGTAGACAGGGGCCCGACTATAACTATGGCTACACCTTC
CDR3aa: CASSRQGPDYNYGYTF

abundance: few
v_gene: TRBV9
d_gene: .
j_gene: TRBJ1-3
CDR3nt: TGTGCCAGCAGCGTAGCGGGACTTCACTCTGGAAACACCATATATTTT
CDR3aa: CASSVAGLHSGNTIYF

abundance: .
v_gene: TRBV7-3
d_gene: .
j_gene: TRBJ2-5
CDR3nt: TGTGCCAGCAGCCCGAACAGCGGGCAAGTGGAGACCCAGTACTTC
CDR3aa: CASSPNSGQVETQYF

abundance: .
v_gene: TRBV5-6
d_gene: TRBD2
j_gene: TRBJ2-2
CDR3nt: TGTGCCAGCAGCTCCCGGGGAGCGGGGGGTTCTATCGGGGAGCTGTTTTTT
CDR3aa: CASSSRGAGGSIGELFF

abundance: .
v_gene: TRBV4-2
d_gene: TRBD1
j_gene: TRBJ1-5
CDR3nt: TGTGCCAGCAGCCAAGATCCAGGACAGGGGTGGCAGCCCCAGCATTTT
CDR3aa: CASSQDPGQGWQPQHF

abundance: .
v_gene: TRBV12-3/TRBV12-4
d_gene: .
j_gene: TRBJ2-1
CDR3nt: TGTGCCAGCAGTAGTCGTCGGGACAATGAGCAGTTCTTC
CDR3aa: CASSSRRDNEQFF

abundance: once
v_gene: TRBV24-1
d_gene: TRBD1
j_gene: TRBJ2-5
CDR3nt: TGTGCCACCAGTGATCCGCCGCAGGGGGCTAAAGAGACCCAGTACTTC
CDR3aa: CATSDPPQGAKETQYF

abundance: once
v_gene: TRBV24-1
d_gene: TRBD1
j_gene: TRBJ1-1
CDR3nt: TGTGCCACCAGTGGGGGACAGACCATGAACACTGAAGCTTTCTTT
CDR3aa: CATSGGQTMNTEAFF

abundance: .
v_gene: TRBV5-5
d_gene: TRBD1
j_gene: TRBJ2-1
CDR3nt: TGTGCCAGCAGCTTGGAGATTGCAGGGGGCTCCCTTTACAATGAGCAGTTCTTC
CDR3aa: CASSLEIAGGSLYNEQFF

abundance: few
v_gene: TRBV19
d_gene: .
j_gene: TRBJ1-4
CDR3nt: TGTGCCAGTACGAGGGGCCGGGGGACTAATGAAAAACTGTTTTTT
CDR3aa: CASTRGRGTNEKLFF

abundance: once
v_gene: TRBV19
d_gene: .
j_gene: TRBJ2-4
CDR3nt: TGTGCCAGTAGTATTGGGAGCGGGCGACTAGCCAAAAACATTCAGTACTTC
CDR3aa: CASSIGSGRLAKNIQYF

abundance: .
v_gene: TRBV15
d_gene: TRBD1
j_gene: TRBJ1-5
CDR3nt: TGTGCCACCAGCATAGGACAGGGTCGTCAGCCCCAGCATTTT
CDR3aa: CATSIGQGRQPQHF

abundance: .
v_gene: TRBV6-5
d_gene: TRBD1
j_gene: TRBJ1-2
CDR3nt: TGTGCCAGCAGCGGACAGGGGGTATCGGGCTACACCTTC
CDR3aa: CASSGQGVSGYTF

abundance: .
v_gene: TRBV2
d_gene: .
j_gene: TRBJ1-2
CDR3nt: TGTGCCAGTTCGCGAGGGGGAAACTATGGCTACACCTTC
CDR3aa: CASSRGGNYGYTF

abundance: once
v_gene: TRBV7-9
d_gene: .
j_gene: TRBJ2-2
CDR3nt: TGTGCCAGCAGCCCTACGGACAGCAACACCGGGGAGCTGTTTTTT
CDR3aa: CASSPTDSNTGELFF

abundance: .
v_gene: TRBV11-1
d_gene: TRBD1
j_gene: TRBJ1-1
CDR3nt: TGTGCCAGCAGCCCCCCGGACAGGGGGGTGACTGAAGCTTTCTTT
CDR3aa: CASSPPDRGVTEAFF

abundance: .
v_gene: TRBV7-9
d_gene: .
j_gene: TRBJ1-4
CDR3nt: TGTGCCAGCAGCGTTTACAGGGCAGCGAGTGAAAAACTGTTTTTT
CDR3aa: CASSVYRAASEKLFF

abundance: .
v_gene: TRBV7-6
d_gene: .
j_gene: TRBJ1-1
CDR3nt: TGTGCCAGCAGCTTAGACTCTACGGGCACTGAAGCTTTCTTT
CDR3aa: CASSLDSTGTEAFF

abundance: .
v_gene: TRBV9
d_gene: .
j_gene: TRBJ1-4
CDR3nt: TGTGCCAGCAGCGTAGGGACAAATAATGAAAAACTGTTTTTT
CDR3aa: CASSVGTNNEKLFF

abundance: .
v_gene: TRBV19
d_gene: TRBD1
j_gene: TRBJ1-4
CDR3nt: TGTGCCAGTAGTGTCCCACAGGGGACAGGTGAAAAACTGTTTTTT
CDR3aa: CASSVPQGTGEKLFF

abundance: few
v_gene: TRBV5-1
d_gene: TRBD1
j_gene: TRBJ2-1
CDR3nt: TGCGCCAGCAGCCTCGGGACAGGGGCCTACAATGAGCAGTTCTTC
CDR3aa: CASSLGTGAYNEQFF

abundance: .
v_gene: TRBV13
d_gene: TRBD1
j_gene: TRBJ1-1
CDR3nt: TGTGCCAGCAGCTCTGGACAGGATGAAGCTTTCTTT
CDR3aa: CASSSGQDEAFF

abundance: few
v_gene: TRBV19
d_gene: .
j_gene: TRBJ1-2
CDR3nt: TGTGCCAGTAGCCCCAGGCCTCTTTATGGCTACACCTTC
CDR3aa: CASSPRPLYGYTF

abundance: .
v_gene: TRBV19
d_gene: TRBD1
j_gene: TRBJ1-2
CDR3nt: TGTGCCAGTAGCAAGGGACAGGACAGACCTAACTATGGCTACACCTTC
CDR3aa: CASSKGQDRPNYGYTF

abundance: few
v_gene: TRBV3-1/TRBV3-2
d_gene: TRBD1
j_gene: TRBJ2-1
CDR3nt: TGTGCCAGCAGCCCCGGCGGGACAGGAAGGTTCTTC
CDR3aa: CASSPGGTGRFF

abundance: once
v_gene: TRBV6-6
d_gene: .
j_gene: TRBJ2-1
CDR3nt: TGTGCCACCAGTCCGGGCTCCTACAATGAGCAGTTCTTC
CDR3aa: CATSPGSYNEQFF

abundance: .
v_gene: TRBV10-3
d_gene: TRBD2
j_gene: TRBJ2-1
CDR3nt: TGTGCCATCACAAGCGGGGGGGTAAGGTCCTACAATGAGCAGTTCTTC
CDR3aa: CAITSGGVRSYNEQFF

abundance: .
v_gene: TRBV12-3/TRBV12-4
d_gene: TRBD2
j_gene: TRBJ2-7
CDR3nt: TGTGCCAGCAGTCCGTTAGCGGGGCGGGAGCAGTACTTC
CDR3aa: CASSPLAGREQYF

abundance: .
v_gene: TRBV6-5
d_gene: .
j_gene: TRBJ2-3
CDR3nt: TGTGCCAGCAGCGGTACACTAACCACAGATACGCAGTATTTT
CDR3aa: CASSGTLTTDTQYF

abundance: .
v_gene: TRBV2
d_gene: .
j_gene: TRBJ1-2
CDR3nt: TGTGCCAGCATGAAGACAGGCAACTATGGCTACACCTTC
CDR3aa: CASMKTGNYGYTF

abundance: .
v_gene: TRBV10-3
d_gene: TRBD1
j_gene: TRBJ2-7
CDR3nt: TGTGCCATCAGTGGTCCCGGGACAGGGGAGTACGAGCAGTACTTC
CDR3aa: CAISGPGTGEYEQYF

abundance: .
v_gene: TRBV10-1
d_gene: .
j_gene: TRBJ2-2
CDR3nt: TGCGCCAGCAGTGATCCACAGAGGAACACCGGGGAGCTGTTTTTT
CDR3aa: CASSDPQRNTGELFF

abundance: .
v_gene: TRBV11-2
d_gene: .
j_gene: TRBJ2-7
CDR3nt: TGTGCCAGCAGCCCACTGCGGGCCTGGGCCTCCTACGAGCAGTACTTC
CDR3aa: CASSPLRAWASYEQYF

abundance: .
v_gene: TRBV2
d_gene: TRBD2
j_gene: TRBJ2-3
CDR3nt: TGTGCCAGCAGTGAAGAGGGGAGGGTTGCAGATACGCAGTATTTT
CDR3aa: CASSEEGRVADTQYF

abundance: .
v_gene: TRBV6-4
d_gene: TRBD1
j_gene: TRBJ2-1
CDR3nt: TGTGCCAGCAGTGACTCGTTCCGGGCAGGGGGCGGTGAGCAGTTCTTC
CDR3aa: CASSDSFRAGGGEQFF

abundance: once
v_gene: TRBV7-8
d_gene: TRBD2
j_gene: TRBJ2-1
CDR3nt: TGTGCCAGCAGCCGAGGGAGGCTAGCGGGGGAAAATGAGCAGTTCTTC
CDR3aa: CASSRGRLAGENEQFF

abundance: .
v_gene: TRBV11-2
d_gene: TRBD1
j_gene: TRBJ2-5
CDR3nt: TGTGCCAGCAGCCGAGGACAGGGGGCACAAGAGACCCAGTACTTC
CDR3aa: CASSRGQGAQETQYF

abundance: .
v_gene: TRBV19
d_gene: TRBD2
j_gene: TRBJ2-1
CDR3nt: TGTGCCAGTAGTATTCGGGGGGGCCATAATGAGCAGTTCTTC
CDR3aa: CASSIRGGHNEQFF

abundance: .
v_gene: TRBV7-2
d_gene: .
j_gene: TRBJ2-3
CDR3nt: TGTGCCAGCAGCTTAGATTTTGGAGCAGATACGCAGTATTTT
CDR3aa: CASSLDFGADTQYF

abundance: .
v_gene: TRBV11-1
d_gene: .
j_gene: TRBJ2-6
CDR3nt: TGTGCCAGCAGGGCGAGGGGGGGCTCTGGGGCCAACGTCCTGACTTTC
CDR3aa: CASRARGGSGANVLTF

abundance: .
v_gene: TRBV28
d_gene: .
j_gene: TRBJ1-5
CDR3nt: TGTGCCAGCATGGGGGCAGGGCGCAATCAGCCCCAGCATTTT
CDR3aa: CASMGAGRNQPQHF

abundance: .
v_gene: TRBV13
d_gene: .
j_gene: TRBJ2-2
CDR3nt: TGTGCCAGCAGCTTAGATCCTAACACCGGGGAGCTGTTTTTT
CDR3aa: CASSLDPNTGELFF

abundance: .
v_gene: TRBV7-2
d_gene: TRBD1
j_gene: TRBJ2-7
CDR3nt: TGTGCCAGCAGCTCCGGGACAGGGTCCTACGAGCAGTACTTC
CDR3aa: CASSSGTGSYEQYF

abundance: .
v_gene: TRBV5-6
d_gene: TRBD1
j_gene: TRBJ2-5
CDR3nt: TGTGCCAGCAGCCCCGAGGACAGGGGGCGTGGGGCAGTTAAGACCCAGTACTTC
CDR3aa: CASSPEDRGRGAVKTQYF

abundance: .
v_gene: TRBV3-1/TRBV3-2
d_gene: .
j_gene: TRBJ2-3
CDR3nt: TGTGCCAGCAGCCCCTGGGCTGCTGGCACAGATACGCAGTATTTT
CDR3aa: CASSPWAAGTDTQYF

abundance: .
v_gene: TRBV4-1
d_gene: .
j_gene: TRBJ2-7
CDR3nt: TGCGCCAGCAGCCAAGATCGGGGCGGGATAGAGCAGTACTTC
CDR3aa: CASSQDRGGIEQYF

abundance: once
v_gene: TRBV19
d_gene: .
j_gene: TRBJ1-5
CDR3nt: TGTGCCAGTAGTATAGGTCAAGGGGTAAATCAGCCCCAGCATTTT
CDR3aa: CASSIGQGVNQPQHF

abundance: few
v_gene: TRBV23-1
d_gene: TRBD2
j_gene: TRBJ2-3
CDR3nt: TGCGCCATACCGGGGGGGCGCCCAGGTTGCACAGATACGCAGTATTTT
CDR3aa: CAIPGGRPGCTDTQYF

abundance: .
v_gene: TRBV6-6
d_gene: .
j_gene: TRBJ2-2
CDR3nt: TGTGCCAGCACCCCAAGGTTAGGGGGGGCCGCCGGGGAGCTGTTTTTT
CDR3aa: CASTPRLGGAAGELFF